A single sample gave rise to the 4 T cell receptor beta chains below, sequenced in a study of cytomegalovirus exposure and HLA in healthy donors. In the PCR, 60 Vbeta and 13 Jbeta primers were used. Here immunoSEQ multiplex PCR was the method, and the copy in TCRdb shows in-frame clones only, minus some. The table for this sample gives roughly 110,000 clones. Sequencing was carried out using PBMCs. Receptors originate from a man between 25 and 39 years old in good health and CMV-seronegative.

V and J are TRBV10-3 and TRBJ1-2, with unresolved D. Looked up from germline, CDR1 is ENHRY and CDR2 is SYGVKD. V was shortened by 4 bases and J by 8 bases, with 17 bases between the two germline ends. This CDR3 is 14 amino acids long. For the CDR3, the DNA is TGTGCCATCAGTGGCGTCGAGCCCCGGTTGGGCTACACCTTC. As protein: CAISGVEPRLGYTF.

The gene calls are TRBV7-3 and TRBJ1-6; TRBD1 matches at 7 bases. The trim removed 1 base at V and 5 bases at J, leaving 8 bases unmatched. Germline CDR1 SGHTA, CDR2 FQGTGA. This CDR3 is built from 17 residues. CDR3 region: CASSLNFYGTDNSPLHF. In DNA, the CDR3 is TGTGCCAGCAGCTTAAACTTTTACGGGACAGATAATTCACCCCTCCACTTT.

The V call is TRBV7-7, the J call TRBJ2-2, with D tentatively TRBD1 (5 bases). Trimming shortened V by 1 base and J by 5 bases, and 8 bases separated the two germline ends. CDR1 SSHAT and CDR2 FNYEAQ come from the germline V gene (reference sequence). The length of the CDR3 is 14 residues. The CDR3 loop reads CASSLERGTGELFF. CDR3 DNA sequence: TGTGCCAGCAGCTTAGAAAGGGGTACCGGGGAGCTGTTTTTT.

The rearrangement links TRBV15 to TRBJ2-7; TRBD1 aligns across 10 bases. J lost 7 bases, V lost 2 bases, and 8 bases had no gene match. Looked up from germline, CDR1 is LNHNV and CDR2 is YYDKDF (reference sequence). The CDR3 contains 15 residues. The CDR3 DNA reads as TGTGCCACCAGCAGACCGAAGACAGGGGGCGAAGAGCAGTACTTC. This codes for CATSRPKTGGEEQYF.